Below are 8 T cell receptor beta chains sequenced from a single sample in a study of T cell repertoires in cytomegalovirus infection. Antigens for these TCRs are unknown. TCRdb passed the reads through MiXCR, listing each CDR3 protein once. The profile shows about 480,000 distinct CDR3 sequences, roughly a third of them singletons. This sample comprised cultured PBMCs, obtained from culture after CMV antigen stimulation. Receptors originate from a human donor in good health (CMV status not recorded). Some clones in this sample may be carry-over from other donors' samples.

Only a few counts were recorded for this clonotype. The DNA of the CDR3 is TGTGCCAGCAGCTTAGCGCGGGGAACTGGGGCCAACGTCCTGACTTTC. This sequence encodes CASSLARGTGANVLTF. The gene calls are TRBV7-6 and TRBJ2-6; TRBD2 is a possible D gene (6 bases). The CDR3 has 16 residues. Trimming removed 0 bases from V and 2 bases from J, with 8 bases in between. Germline CDR1 and CDR2: SGHVS and FNYEAQ.

In this sample, this clonotype turned up many times. V and J are TRBV6-6 and TRBJ2-3; 14 nucleotides agree with TRBD2. Germline V gene data show CDR1 as MNHNY and CDR2 as SVGAGI (reference sequence). The CDR3 has 19 amino acids. The V and J ends lost 0 bases and 6 bases, in that order; junction bases with no gene match: 11. The CDR3 nucleotides are TGTGCCAGCAGTTACTCCCAAATTGGGACTAGCGGGAGTAGTGATACGCAGTATTTT. It encodes CASSYSQIGTSGSSDTQYF.

The rearrangement joins TRBV9 to TRBJ1-1; 7 nucleotides agree with TRBD1. From germline, CDR1 is SGDLS and CDR2 YYNGEE. This CDR3 is built from 15 residues. The trim removed 4 bases at V and 6 bases at J, leaving 12 bases unmatched. Here the CDR3 reads CASSFSGTAYAEAFF. Written as DNA, the CDR3 is TGTGCCAGCAGCTTTTCCGGGACAGCTTATGCTGAAGCTTTCTTT.

This clonotype came up a few times. This sequence joins TRBV7-2 and TRBJ2-3; D is perhaps TRBD2 (6 bases). The germline V gene encodes CDR1 SGHTA and CDR2 FQGNSA. With 1 base removed from V and 3 bases from J, the gap between germline ends came to 17 bases. The CDR3 sequence is 17 residues long. CDR3 residues: CASSLDALAFRTDTQYF. The CDR3, as DNA: TGTGCCAGCAGCTTAGACGCACTAGCATTTAGAACAGATACGCAGTATTTT.

The rearrangement joins TRBV28 to TRBJ1-4; D gene ambiguous. V lost 3 bases and J lost 5, with 7 bases in between. This CDR3 contains 13 residues. CDR1 and CDR2 (germline): MDHEN, SYDVKM. CDR3 protein: CASSFPENEKLFF. DNA of the CDR3: TGTGCCAGCAGTTTTCCAGAGAATGAAAAACTGTTTTTT.

This clonotype was recorded a few times. The chain has TRBV10-3 and TRBJ2-6; the match to TRBD1 covers 10 bases. V shed 11 bases, J shed 2 bases, and the junction held 12 bases outside the gene matches. CDR3 length equals 17 residues. The germline gives CDR1 ENHRY, CDR2 SYGVKD. The CDR3 DNA sequence: TGTGCCCTGGCAGCGGGACAGGGGCTCCCTGGGGCCAACGTCCTGACTTTC. This gives the protein CALAAGQGLPGANVLTF.

This sequence joins TRBV7-4 and TRBJ2-5; the match to TRBD1 covers 8 bases. This CDR3 contains 16 residues. J was trimmed by 4 bases and V by 5 bases; bases with no gene match: 12. Germline lookup yields CDR1 SGHVT and CDR2 SQSDAQ. The CDR3 is CASSPWTGSGGETQYF. The CDR3 DNA follows: TGTGCCAGCAGCCCCTGGACAGGGAGTGGGGGAGAGACCCAGTACTTC.

The CDR3 DNA reads TGTGCCAGCAGCTTACCCATTCAGGGACAGGGAAACAATGAGCAGTTCTTC. It encodes CASSLPIQGQGNNEQFF. The chain links TRBV11-2 to TRBJ2-1; 9 bases are a match to TRBD1. Germline CDR1 reads SGHAT; CDR2 reads FQNNGV. V was clipped by 2 bases and J by 5 bases; unmatched bases: 10. The CDR3 has 17 amino acids.